The 32 T cell receptor beta chains below all came from one sample that was sequenced in a study of a mutant IDH1 vaccine in newly diagnosed glioma. Specified time point: baseline, week 1 (first vaccination visit). As for treatment: pre-vaccination baseline after standard-of-care therapy. Profiled with immunoSEQ multiplex PCR; TCRdb holds only in-frame clones, not every one. The sample has nearly 15,000 clones; approximately 90% are singletons. The sequenced sample was PBMCs, obtained from a glioma patient treated with radiotherapy, temozolomide or both. The source of these receptors is a woman in her 40s with glioma. Some clones in this sample may be carry-over from other donors' samples.

Sample share makes this clone medium-sized. The CDR3 spells CASSGTGHEQFF. The CDR3, as DNA: TGTGCCAGCAGTGGGACGGGCCATGAGCAGTTCTTC. The chain uses TRBV6-5 and TRBJ2-1; D might be TRBD1 or TRBD2, each matching 5 bases. The CDR3 spans 12 residues. Trimming took 5 bases from V and 8 from J, leaving 10 bases between them. The germline V gene has CDR1 MNHEY and CDR2 SVGAGI.

This clone was seen a handful of times. The chain recombines TRBV13 with TRBJ1-1, with no clear D. The V gene's germline CDR1 is PRHDT and CDR2 FYEKMQ (reference sequence). The CDR3 is 14 amino acids. V was trimmed by 0 bases and J by 5 bases, leaving 10 bases between them. Here the CDR3 reads CASSLGRGLTEAFF. CDR3 DNA sequence: TGTGCCAGCAGCTTAGGGAGAGGACTGACTGAAGCTTTCTTT.

The chain recombines TRBV5-5 with TRBJ2-7, with a weak D call TRBD2 (6 bases). V was trimmed by 7 bases and J by 5 bases, leaving 13 bases between them. CDR3 length: 12 amino acids. The germline V gene encodes CDR1 SGHKS and CDR2 YYEKEE (reference sequence). This CDR3 is CASEGTSHEQYF. The DNA for the CDR3 is TGTGCCAGCGAGGGGACTTCCCACGAGCAGTACTTC.

V gene TRBV28 combines with J gene TRBJ1-4; D ambiguous. CDR3 length equals 14 residues. Germline assignment: CDR1 MDHEN and CDR2 SYDVKM. Deletions cut 6 bases from V and 3 bases from J, with 11 bases between. CDR3 bases: TGTGCCAGCAGACGACCGGCGGCTAATGAAAAACTGTTTTTT. As protein: CASRRPAANEKLFF.

The rearrangement joins TRBV28 to TRBJ1-4, with 8 positions matching TRBD1. Germline assignment: CDR1 MDHEN and CDR2 SYDVKM. This CDR3 has 19 amino acids. The ends lost 6 bases at V and 3 bases at J; junction bases unmatched: 18. The CDR3 region has the DNA TGTGCCAGCAGCTGGGAACAGGGGGGGGGTAACTTGGCTAATGAAAAACTGTTTTTT. Protein: CASSWEQGGGNLANEKLFF.

This chain joins TRBV19 and TRBJ2-1, with 9 bases aligning to TRBD2. CDR3 size: 15 residues. The trim removed 7 bases at V and 8 bases at J, leaving 12 bases unmatched. Germline loops: CDR1 LNHDA, CDR2 SQIVND (reference sequence). CDR3 in amino acids: CASKRLAGTIDEQFF. For the CDR3, the DNA is TGTGCCAGTAAGAGGCTAGCGGGAACGATAGATGAGCAGTTCTTC.

The chain is built from TRBV18 and TRBJ2-3; 7 bases line up with TRBD1. The CDR3 spans 14 residues. In germline, CDR1 is KGHSH, CDR2 LQKENI. Trimming at V came to 4 bases and at J to 4 bases, leaving 5 bases not matched to a gene. Here the CDR3 reads CASSLQTGADTQYF. The CDR3 DNA is TGTGCCAGCTCACTTCAAACAGGGGCAGATACGCAGTATTTT.

J is TRBJ1-5 and V is TRBV28; a weak D match, TRBD1 (6 bases). Looked up from germline, CDR1 is MDHEN and CDR2 is SYDVKM. V lost 7 bases, J lost 6 bases, and 13 bases lay in between. The CDR3 covers 13 residues. CDR3 nucleotide sequence: TGTGCCAGCAATTGGGGGGGCGGTCAGCCCCAGCATTTT. Protein: CASNWGGGQPQHF.

The chain uses TRBV7-9 and TRBJ2-4, with 10 bases that match TRBD2. From germline, CDR1 is SEHNR and CDR2 FQNEAQ (reference sequence). The junction had 0 bases not matched to a gene; V was cut back by 2 bases and J by 8 bases. This CDR3 region has 13 residues. The CDR3 spells CASSLSGGDIQYF. The CDR3 DNA reads as TGTGCCAGCAGCTTAAGCGGGGGGGACATTCAGTACTTC.

The chain employs TRBV4-2 and TRBJ2-5, with TRBD2 matching 8 bases. The germline V gene has CDR1 LGHNA and CDR2 YNFKEQ. The CDR3 runs to 16 residues. J gave up 0 bases and V 0 bases, and 3 bases lay outside the gene matches. In nucleotides, the CDR3 is TGTGCCAGCAGCCAAGACCGGGGGGGTTACCAAGAGACCCAGTACTTC. Protein: CASSQDRGGYQETQYF.

The table lists this clone with a few counts. V is TRBV18 and J is TRBJ2-7, with TRBD1 as a possible D gene (6 bases). Germline V gene data show CDR1 as KGHSH and CDR2 as LQKENI. The CDR3 is 13 residues long. V gave up 1 base and J gave up 5 bases, with 9 bases separating them. The chain's CDR3 is CASSPLGADEQYF. The CDR3, as DNA: TGTGCCAGCTCACCACTGGGGGCAGACGAGCAGTACTTC. The whole variable domain, remainder taken from reference TRBV18 and TRBJ2-7, is NAGVMQNPRHLVRRRGQEARLRCSPMKGHSHVYWYRQLPEEGLKFMVYLQKENIIDESGMPKERFSAEFPKEGPSILRIQQVVRGDSAAYFCASSPLGADEQYFGPGTRLTVT.

V is TRBV5-1 and J is TRBJ2-1; 8 bases match TRBD2. V lost 4 bases to trimming and J lost 5 bases; unmatched junction nucleotides: 5. This CDR3 comprises 14 residues. CDR1 and CDR2 from the germline V gene are SGHRS and YFSETQ. CDR3 sequence reads: CASSPTAGDNEQFF. Written as DNA, the CDR3 is TGCGCCAGCAGCCCGACAGCGGGAGACAATGAGCAGTTCTTC.

The chain is built from TRBV14 and TRBJ2-1; TRBD2 agrees at 15 bases. The CDR3 totals 16 residues. Losses at the gene ends were 4 bases for V and 9 bases for J; bases not matched to a gene: 7. Germline values: CDR1 SGHDN, CDR2 FVKESK. The CDR3 DNA is TGTGCCAGCAGCCGGACTAGCGGGAGGGGTAAGATTGAGCAGTTCTTC. Residues: CASSRTSGRGKIEQFF.

This clone was seen a handful of times. The CDR3 protein is CATSASSYNSPLHF. DNA for the CDR3: TGTGCCACCTCAGCGAGCTCCTATAATTCACCCCTCCACTTT. The chain employs TRBV19 and TRBJ1-6; D is undetermined. The CDR3 has 14 amino acids. The germline V gene has CDR1 LNHDA and CDR2 SQIVND (reference sequence). V shed 10 bases and J shed 0 bases, with 10 bases lying between them.

This clone was found once. V gene TRBV5-5 combines with J gene TRBJ2-2, with unresolved D. The V end was cut by 0 bases, the J end by 6 bases, with 6 bases between. CDR1 and CDR2 (germline): SGHKS, YYEKEE (reference sequence). The CDR3 length is 13 residues. DNA of the CDR3: TGTGCCAGCAGCTTGGTCGGCGCCGGGGAGCTGTTTTTT. It translates to CASSLVGAGELFF.

This chain links TRBV6-6 with TRBJ1-4, with D perhaps matching TRBD1 (6 bases). V was shortened by 4 bases and J by 8 bases, with 11 bases between the two germline ends. CDR3 size: 13 residues. From germline, CDR1 is MNHNY and CDR2 SVGAGI (reference sequence). For the CDR3, the DNA is TGTGCCAGCAGTTCCCGGGACACAGAAAAACTGTTTTTT. Translated, it gives CASSSRDTEKLFF.

This clone has just a few counts. The chain couples TRBV5-4 to TRBJ1-1; TRBD1 matches at 10 bases. Trimming cost V 0 bases and J 4 bases; bases outside gene matches: 0. Germline CDR1 and CDR2: SGHNT and YYREEE (reference sequence). The CDR3 is 14 amino acids. The CDR3 nucleotides are TGTGCCAGCAGCTTGGGGACAGGGGGCACTGAAGCTTTCTTT. Amino acids: CASSLGTGGTEAFF.

The chain employs TRBV4-1 and TRBJ1-5; no firm D call. Germline CDR1 is MGHRA and CDR2 is YSYEKL. This CDR3 contains 15 residues. Trimming left V 3 bases short and J 7 bases short, with 16 bases between. In nucleotides, the CDR3 is TGCGCCAGCAGCCAGGGCGTAGGGTCCGGACAGCCCCAGCATTTT. Translating gives CASSQGVGSGQPQHF.

The J gene is TRBJ2-5, the V gene TRBV6-5; D call uncertain. V shed 0 bases and J shed 5 bases, with 4 bases lying between them. Germline loops: CDR1 MNHEY, CDR2 SVGAGI. The CDR3 covers 12 residues. Here the CDR3 DNA reads TGTGCCAGCAGTTACTCGTTGGAGACCCAGTACTTC. As protein: CASSYSLETQYF.

V usage is TRBV4-3 and J usage is TRBJ2-7; D is uncertain. Germline loops: CDR1 LGHNA, CDR2 YSLEER. Trimming took off 0 bases at V and 1 base at J, with 7 bases between the two ends. The CDR3 sequence is 14 residues long. CDR3 region: CASSQEGSSYEQYF. The CDR3 DNA sequence: TGCGCCAGCAGCCAAGAAGGGTCTTCCTACGAGCAGTACTTC.

The chain employs TRBV5-1 and TRBJ2-3; D is unresolved. The CDR3 covers 14 residues. V was pared by 0 bases and J by 3 bases, with 8 bases between. Per the germline V gene, CDR1 is SGHRS and CDR2 is YFSETQ. The CDR3, as DNA: TGCGCCAGCAGCTTGGCGTTGGTGACAGATACGCAGTATTTT. Encoded protein: CASSLALVTDTQYF.

The rearrangement links TRBV5-6 to TRBJ2-7, with D perhaps being TRBD1 or TRBD2 (7 bases each). V lost 5 bases and J lost 2, with 20 bases in between. Germline lookup yields CDR1 SGHDT and CDR2 YYEEEE. CDR3 length: 16 amino acids. The CDR3 bases are TGTGCCAGCAGACCCAGGGGGGGCGACCGAGCCTACGAGCAGTACTTC. This gives the protein CASRPRGGDRAYEQYF.

This chain connects TRBV30 to TRBJ1-6, with 7 positions matching TRBD1. V gave up 2 bases and J gave up 6 bases; unmatched junction bases: 10. Per germline, CDR1 GTSNPN and CDR2 SVGIG (reference sequence). The CDR3 runs 16 residues. The DNA for the CDR3 is TGTGCCTGGAGTCCTGGGAGGGGGCATTTTAATTCACCCCTCCACTTT. This translates into CAWSPGRGHFNSPLHF.

This sequence joins TRBV6-5 and TRBJ2-7; 10 bases are a match to TRBD1. Germline values: CDR1 MNHEY, CDR2 SVGAGI. J lost 1 base, V lost 6 bases, and 6 bases had no gene match. The CDR3 has 15 residues. The CDR3 DNA reads TGTGCCAGCAGGGGGGACAGGGGTATTTCCTACGAGCAGTACTTC. It yields the protein CASRGDRGISYEQYF.

The chain carries TRBV21-1 and TRBJ2-3; the listed D gene, TRBD2, was not tested against the DNA. TRBV21-1 is a known pseudogene. CDR3 size: 18 residues. The CDR3 DNA reads TGTGCCAGCAGCAAAGCTAGGGGCGGGGGGACTAACACAGATACGCAGTATTTT. Its translation: CASSKARGGGTNTDTQYF.

The rearrangement joins TRBV27 to TRBJ1-2; 7 positions match TRBD1. The CDR3 runs to 15 residues. Per the germline V gene, CDR1 is MNHEY and CDR2 is SMNVEV (reference sequence). Trimming took 1 base from V and 4 from J; bases not matched to a gene: 6. CDR3 residues: CASSLLGGLSYGYTF. CDR3 DNA sequence: TGTGCCAGCAGTTTATTAGGGGGCCTGTCCTATGGCTACACCTTC.

The chain joins TRBV2 to TRBJ2-7, with D perhaps matching TRBD2 (6 bases). CDR1 and CDR2 (germline): SNHLY, FYNNEI. The length of the CDR3 is 14 residues. V lost 6 bases to trimming and J lost 0 bases, with 12 bases between them. The CDR3 DNA reads as TGTGCCAGCAGGGGCGGGATAGGCTCCTACGAGCAGTACTTC. As protein: CASRGGIGSYEQYF.

In its sample, this clone was seen once. The chain joins TRBV5-5 to TRBJ2-2; perhaps D is TRBD1 or TRBD2 (5 bases each). Between the trimmed V and J ends, which lost 4 bases and 0 bases, there was a span of 13 bases. From germline, CDR1 is SGHKS and CDR2 YYEKEE (reference sequence). The length of the CDR3 is 16 residues. The CDR3 sequence is CASSADSTANTGELFF. The CDR3 DNA sequence: TGTGCCAGCAGCGCGGACTCGACAGCGAACACCGGGGAGCTGTTTTTT.

The chain has TRBV5-1 and TRBJ2-5; D assignment may be TRBD1 or TRBD2 (6 bases each). The CDR3 covers 17 residues. Trimming took 2 bases from V and 5 from J, leaving 22 bases between them. Germline V gene sequence: CDR1 SGHRS, CDR2 YFSETQ. DNA for the CDR3: TGCGCCAGCAGCTTTAAGGGGGATCCCGTAGCGGTGGAGACCCAGTACTTC. It codes for CASSFKGDPVAVETQYF.

The V and J genes are TRBV19 and TRBJ2-7; 8 bases fit TRBD1. The V gene's germline CDR1 is LNHDA and CDR2 SQIVND (reference sequence). V shed 3 bases and J 2 bases; nucleotides not matched to a gene: 3. The CDR3 spans 14 residues. CDR3: CASSISGQAYEQYF. The CDR3 DNA sequence: TGTGCCAGTAGTATTTCGGGACAGGCCTACGAGCAGTACTTC. Full variable domain (rest looked up from reference TRBV19 and TRBJ2-7): DGGITQSPKYLFRKEGQNVTLSCEQNLNHDAMYWYRQDPGQGLRLIYYSQIVNDFQKGDIAEGYSVSREKKESFPLTVTSAQKNPTAFYLCASSISGQAYEQYFGPGTRLTVT.

By proportion, this clone is large (0.1 to 1%). The chain carries TRBV29-1 and TRBJ1-1, with D perhaps TRBD1 (5 bases). Trimming cost V 7 bases and J 7 bases, with 10 bases left between them. Per germline, CDR1 SQVTM and CDR2 ANQGSEA. The CDR3 totals 10 residues. Here the CDR3 reads CSGGDSEAFF. DNA of the CDR3: TGCAGCGGGGGTGACAGTGAAGCTTTCTTT.

The chain is built from TRBV4-1 and TRBJ1-1; D may be TRBD1 (6 bases). The germline V gene encodes CDR1 MGHRA and CDR2 YSYEKL. Trimming stripped 6 bases from V and 5 bases from J, with 16 bases between. CDR3 length equals 14 residues. The CDR3 sequence: CASSPRYRETEAFF. DNA for the CDR3: TGCGCCAGCAGTCCAAGATACAGGGAGACTGAAGCTTTCTTT.